The 14 T cell receptor beta chains presented below share a single source sample, sequenced in a study of T cell repertoires in cytomegalovirus infection. TCRdb fed the reads into MiXCR, producing one record per CDR3 protein. The table includes fewer than 200,000 distinct CDR3 sequences, roughly a fifth detected once. The specimen sequenced was PBMCs. The receptors shown here come from a human donor in good health (CMV status not recorded). Some clones in this sample may be carry-over from other donors' samples.

There are a few counts of this clonotype. This CDR3 is CASSLGSPDRGYGYTF. DNA of the CDR3: TGTGCCAGCAGCTTGGGGTCTCCGGACAGGGGCTATGGCTACACCTTC. The rearrangement links TRBV5-4 to TRBJ1-2; 9 bases line up with TRBD1. Germline assignment: CDR1 SGHNT and CDR2 YYREEE (reference sequence). CDR3 length equals 16 residues. V dropped 0 bases and J dropped 4; count of bases not matched to a gene: 7. Full variable domain (remainder filled in from reference TRBV5-4 and TRBJ1-2): ETGVTQSPTHLIKTRGQQVTLRCSSQSGHNTVSWYQQALGQGPQFIFQYYREEENGRGNFPPRFSGLQFPNYSSELNVNALELDDSALYLCASSLGSPDRGYGYTFGSGTRLTVV.

At least ten counts were recorded for this clonotype. The chain links TRBV15 to TRBJ2-5; TRBD2 might be the D (7 bases). This CDR3 is 16 amino acids long. V was cut by 0 bases and J by 1 base, with 12 bases left in between. Germline CDR1 reads LNHNV; CDR2 reads YYDKDF (reference sequence). The CDR3 sequence is CATSRDLGGPQETQYF. The CDR3 DNA reads as TGTGCCACCAGCAGAGATTTGGGGGGGCCCCAAGAGACCCAGTACTTC.

There are a few counts of this clonotype. CDR3 bases: TGTGCCAGTAGTCCTTCGGGCGCCGGGGGCTATGGCTACACCTTC. As protein: CASSPSGAGGYGYTF. The genes are TRBV19 and TRBJ1-2, with D possibly being TRBD1 (5 bases). Germline V gene data show CDR1 as LNHDA and CDR2 as SQIVND (reference sequence). Trimming shortened V by 5 bases and J by 4 bases, and 17 bases separated the two germline ends. The CDR3 is 15 residues long.

Points on this clonotype: A read error may be the cause here, since a much bigger clone is one base away. The genes are TRBV6-5 and TRBJ2-7, with D unclear. The CDR3 has 14 amino acids. CDR1 MNHEY and CDR2 SVGAGI come from the germline V gene. For the CDR3, the DNA is TGTGCCGGCAGTTACGGCGCCGGCACCTACGAGCAGTACTTC. This encodes CAGSYGAGTYEQYF.

This clonotype was seen repeatedly, ten times or more. J is TRBJ1-1 and V is TRBV6-5, with D possibly matching TRBD1 (6 bases). The V end lost 6 bases, the J end lost 0 bases, and 14 bases lay between the germline ends. From germline, CDR1 is MNHEY and CDR2 SVGAGI. The CDR3 contains 15 residues. This chain's CDR3 is CASRAQGAVNTEAFF. The CDR3, as DNA: TGTGCCAGCAGGGCACAGGGTGCGGTGAACACTGAAGCTTTCTTT.

This clonotype is a singleton in its sample. Germline and junction disagree at one end, which may indicate a read error. The V call is TRBV6-1, the J call TRBJ2-5; D possibly uses TRBD1 or TRBD2 (5 bases each). The CDR3 totals 14 residues. Germline lookup yields CDR1 MNHNS and CDR2 SASEGT. The CDR3 spells CASRDGRTRGTRYF. For the CDR3, the DNA is TGTGCCAGCAGAGATGGACGCACAAGAGGGACCCGGTACTTC.

The chain joins TRBV6-1 to TRBJ2-2; D is unclear. This CDR3 comprises 13 residues. CDR1 and CDR2 from the germline V gene are MNHNS and SASEGT. Trimming shortened V by 8 bases and J by 3 bases, and 10 bases separated the two germline ends. Written as DNA, the CDR3 is TGTGCCAGCCGAGAAGATGACACCGGGGAGCTGTTTTTT. Its protein is CASREDDTGELFF.

This clonotype appeared many times. The rearrangement uses TRBV7-2 and TRBJ2-3; 8 bases align to TRBD2. The CDR3 is made up of 16 amino acids. The V gene end was trimmed by 4 bases and the J gene end by 1 base; junction bases not matched to a gene: 7. Per the germline V gene, CDR1 is SGHTA and CDR2 is FQGNSA. CDR3 sequence: CASSSLLAAGTDTQYF. CDR3 DNA sequence: TGTGCCAGCAGCTCCCTACTAGCGGCGGGCACAGATACGCAGTATTTT.

This clonotype was picked up many times. The rearrangement links TRBV28 to TRBJ2-2; D tentatively fits TRBD1 or TRBD2 (5 bases each). Trimming removed 8 bases at V and 1 base at J, with 11 bases between. This CDR3 comprises 14 residues. Germline V gives CDR1 MDHEN, CDR2 SYDVKM. CDR3 region: CASYGDRNTGELFF. In DNA form, the CDR3 reads TGTGCCAGCTATGGGGACCGGAACACCGGGGAGCTGTTTTTT.

In this sample, this clonotype turned up a few times. This rearrangement joins TRBV5-5 to TRBJ1-2; the D gene is possibly TRBD1 (5 bases). Germline V gene data show CDR1 as SGHKS and CDR2 as YYEKEE (reference sequence). This CDR3 is built from 13 residues. With 0 bases removed from V and 3 bases from J, the gap between germline ends came to 6 bases. The CDR3 protein is CASSLEQDYGYTF. The CDR3 coding sequence is TGTGCCAGCAGCTTGGAACAGGACTATGGCTACACCTTC. Supplemented by reference TRBV5-5 and TRBJ1-2, the full variable domain reads DAGVTQSPTHLIKTRGQQVTLRCSPISGHKSVSWYQQVLGQGPQFIFQYYEKEERGRGNFPDRFSARQFPNYSSELNVNALLLGDSALYLCASSLEQDYGYTFGSGTRLTVV.

In its sample, this clonotype was seen a few times. V is TRBV20-1 and J is TRBJ1-5; D might be TRBD1 (5 bases). The V gene's germline CDR1 is DFQATT and CDR2 SNEGSKA (reference sequence). The CDR3 is 15 amino acids. The V and J ends lost 2 bases and 2 bases respectively, with 13 bases between them. CDR3 nucleotide sequence: TGCAGTGCTAGATCCCGGGGAGGGGGCAATCAGCCCCAGCATTTT. This encodes CSARSRGGGNQPQHF.

Written as DNA, the CDR3 is TGTGCCAGCAGCTTAGTCCCCAAAGAGACCCAGTACTTC. Protein product: CASSLVPKETQYF. The chain carries TRBV13 and TRBJ2-5, with D unclear. The length of the CDR3 is 13 residues. Trimming pared 1 base from V and 3 bases from J, leaving 6 bases between. Germline values: CDR1 PRHDT, CDR2 FYEKMQ (reference sequence). Together with reference TRBV13 and TRBJ2-5, the CDR3 gives the full variable domain: AAGVIQSPRHLIKEKRETATLKCYPIPRHDTVYWYQQGPGQDPQFLISFYEKMQSDKGSIPDRFSAQQFSDYHSELNMSSLELGDSALYFCASSLVPKETQYFGPGTRLLVL.

This clonotype was seen more than once but under ten times. V and J are TRBV18 and TRBJ1-2; 7 bases are a match to TRBD1. The J segment lost 3 bases and the V segment lost 3 bases, leaving 4 bases of the junction unmatched. Per the germline V gene, CDR1 is KGHSH and CDR2 is LQKENI. This CDR3 has 14 residues. The DNA of the CDR3 is TGTGCCAGCTCACCTACAGGGGACTACTATGGCTACACCTTC. Translating gives CASSPTGDYYGYTF.

This chain uses TRBV20-1 with TRBJ2-7, with D uncertain. There are 12 residues in the CDR3. Germline V gene sequence: CDR1 DFQATT, CDR2 SNEGSKA (reference sequence). V was cut by 2 bases and J by 6 bases, with 11 bases left in between. The chain's CDR3 is CSARPPLSEQYF. In DNA, the CDR3 is TGCAGTGCTAGACCTCCACTTTCCGAGCAGTACTTC.